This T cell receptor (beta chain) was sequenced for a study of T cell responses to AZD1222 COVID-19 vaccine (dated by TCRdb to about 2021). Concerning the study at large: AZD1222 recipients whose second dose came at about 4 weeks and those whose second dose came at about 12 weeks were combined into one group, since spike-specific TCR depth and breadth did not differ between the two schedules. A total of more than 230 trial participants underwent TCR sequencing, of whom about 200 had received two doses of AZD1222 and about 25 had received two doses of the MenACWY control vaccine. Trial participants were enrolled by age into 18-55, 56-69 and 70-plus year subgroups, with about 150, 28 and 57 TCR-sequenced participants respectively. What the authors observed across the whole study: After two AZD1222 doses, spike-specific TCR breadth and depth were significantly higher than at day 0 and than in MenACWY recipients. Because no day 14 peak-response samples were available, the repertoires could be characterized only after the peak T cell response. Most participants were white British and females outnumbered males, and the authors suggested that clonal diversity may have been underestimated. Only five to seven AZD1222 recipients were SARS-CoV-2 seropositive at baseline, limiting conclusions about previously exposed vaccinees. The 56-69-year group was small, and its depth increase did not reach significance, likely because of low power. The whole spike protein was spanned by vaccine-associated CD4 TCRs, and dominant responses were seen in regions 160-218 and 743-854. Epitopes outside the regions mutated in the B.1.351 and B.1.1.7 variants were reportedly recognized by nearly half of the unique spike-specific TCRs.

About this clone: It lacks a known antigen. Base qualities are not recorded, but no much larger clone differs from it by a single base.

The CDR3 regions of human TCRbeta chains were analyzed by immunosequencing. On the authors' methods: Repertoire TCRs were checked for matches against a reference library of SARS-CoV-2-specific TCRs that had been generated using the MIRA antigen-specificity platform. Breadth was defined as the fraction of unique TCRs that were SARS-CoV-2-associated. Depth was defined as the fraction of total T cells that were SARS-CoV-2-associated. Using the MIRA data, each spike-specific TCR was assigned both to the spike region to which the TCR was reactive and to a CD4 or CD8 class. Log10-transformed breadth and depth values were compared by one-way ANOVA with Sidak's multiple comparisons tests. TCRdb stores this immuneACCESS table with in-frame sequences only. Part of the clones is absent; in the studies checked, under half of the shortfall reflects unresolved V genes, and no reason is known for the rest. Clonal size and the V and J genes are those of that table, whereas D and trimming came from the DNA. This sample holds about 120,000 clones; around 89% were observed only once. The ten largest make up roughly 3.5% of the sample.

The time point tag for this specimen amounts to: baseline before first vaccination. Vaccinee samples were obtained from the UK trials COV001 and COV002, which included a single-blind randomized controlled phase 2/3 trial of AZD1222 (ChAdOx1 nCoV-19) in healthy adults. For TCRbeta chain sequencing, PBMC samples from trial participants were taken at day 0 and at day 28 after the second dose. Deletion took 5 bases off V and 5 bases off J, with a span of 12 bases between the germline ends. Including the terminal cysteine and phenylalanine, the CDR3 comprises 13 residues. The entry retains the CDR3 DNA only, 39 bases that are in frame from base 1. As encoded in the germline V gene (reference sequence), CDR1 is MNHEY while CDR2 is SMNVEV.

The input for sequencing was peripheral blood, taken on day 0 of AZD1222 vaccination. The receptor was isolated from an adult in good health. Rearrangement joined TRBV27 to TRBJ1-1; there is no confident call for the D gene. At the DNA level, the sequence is TGTGCCAGCAGTGCGAAGGGTTGGACTGAAGCTTTCTTT. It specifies CASSAKGWTEAFF.